This note documents a single TCR beta chain sequence. Its antigen is undetermined. Per germline, CDR1 MNHEY and CDR2 SMNVEV (reference sequence). Trimming pared 5 bases from V and 13 bases from J, leaving 18 bases between. The CDR3 length is 13 residues. Replicate sorted-subset PCRs were loaded with around 200 ng DNA, tens of thousands of T cell genomes. In the authors' methods: ImmunoSEQ sequences covered only the junction and lacked quality scores; filtering therefore differed. TCRdb's table, derived via immunoSEQ multiplex PCR, lists solely in-frame clones and lacks some. V and J calls and clone size are as listed in that table; D and trimming were resolved from the DNA. The table includes roughly 660,000 clones, around 91% detected once. The sample is drawn from a study of shared clonotypes between healthy human individuals. As for the study in general: The plates for each donor numbered three CD4 naive, three CD4 memory, two CD8 naive and one CD8 memory.

Study results and limitations: Roughly 5% of naive CD4 clonotypes were common to a handful of donors.

The clonotype comes from a young man in good health. Some clones in this sample may be carry-over from other donors' samples. The chain has TRBV27 and TRBJ2-1, with TRBD1 as a possible D gene (5 bases). Sequenced input: memory CD8+ T cells from PBMCs. As to subset: CD45RO+ cells pooled with CCR7-negative TemRA cells. This CDR3 reads CASSALGVWEQFF. CDR3 sequence (DNA): TGTGCCAGCAGTGCCCTAGGGGTTTGGGAACAGTTCTTC.